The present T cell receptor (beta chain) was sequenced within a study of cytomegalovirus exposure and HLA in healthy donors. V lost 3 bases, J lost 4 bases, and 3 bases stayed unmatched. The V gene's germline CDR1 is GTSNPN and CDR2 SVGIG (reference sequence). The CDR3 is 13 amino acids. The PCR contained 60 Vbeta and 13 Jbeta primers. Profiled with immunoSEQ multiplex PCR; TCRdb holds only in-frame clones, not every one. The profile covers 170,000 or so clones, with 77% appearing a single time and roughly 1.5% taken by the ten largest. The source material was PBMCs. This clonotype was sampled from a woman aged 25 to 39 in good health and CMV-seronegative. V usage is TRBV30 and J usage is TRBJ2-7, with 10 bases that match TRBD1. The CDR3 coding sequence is TGTGCCTGGAGGAGACAGGGGGCTTACGAGCAGTACTTC. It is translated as CAWRRQGAYEQYF.